This T cell receptor beta chain emerged from a study of blood T cell repertoires in COVID-19. Across the study: COVID-19 samples collected from the United States, Italy and Spain covered acute and convalescent phases. Sources were T cells, B-cell-depleted T cells, or PBMCs; the material itself was cDNA or gDNA.

This CDR3 is 14 amino acids long. CDR1 is SGHDT and CDR2 is YYEEEE in the germline V gene. Trimming shortened V by 7 bases and J by 7 bases, and 15 bases separated the two germline ends. Methods used by the authors: The authors estimated nucleated cell counts from reference gene primer amplification. Some clones are missing from TCRdb's copy, which holds only in-frame ones; the method was immunoSEQ multiplex PCR. That table furnishes V, J and clone size, whereas the DNA furnished D and trimming. This sample yields about 74,000 clones, of which around 77% are seen a single time; approximately 16% belongs to the top ten.

The sequence was obtained from a man in his 70s with active or convalescent COVID-19. V and J are TRBV5-6 and TRBJ1-6; D is uncertain. The material sequenced was peripheral blood. The CDR3 DNA follows: TGTGCCAGCCAAAAAACAGTTCGAAATTCACCCCTCCACTTT. Protein product: CASQKTVRNSPLHF.